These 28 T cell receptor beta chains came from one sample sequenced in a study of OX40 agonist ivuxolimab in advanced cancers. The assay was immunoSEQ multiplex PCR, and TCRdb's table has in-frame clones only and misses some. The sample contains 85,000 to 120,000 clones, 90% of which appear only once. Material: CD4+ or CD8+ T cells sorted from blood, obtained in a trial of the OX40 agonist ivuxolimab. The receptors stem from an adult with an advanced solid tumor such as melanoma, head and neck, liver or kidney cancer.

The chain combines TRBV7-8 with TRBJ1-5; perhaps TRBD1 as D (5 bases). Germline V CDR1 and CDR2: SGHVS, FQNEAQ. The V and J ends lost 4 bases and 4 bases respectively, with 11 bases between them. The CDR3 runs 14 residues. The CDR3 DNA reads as TGTGCCAGCAGCTGGGACGGAGCTAATCAGCCCCAGCATTTT. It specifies CASSWDGANQPQHF.

The CDR3 is CASSLRTEGGGANVLTF. The CDR3 nucleotides are TGTGCCAGCAGCCTGCGGACGGAGGGCGGAGGGGCCAACGTCCTGACTTTC. The rearrangement links TRBV7-2 to TRBJ2-6, with a possible D match to TRBD2 (6 bases). The ends were cut back, 5 bases at V and 4 bases at J, with 18 bases in the middle. Germline V CDR1 and CDR2: SGHTA, FQGNSA. The CDR3 is 17 residues long.

The CDR3 DNA is TGTGCCAGCCGGGGGGCTCGGGGGTCGCGAGAGACCCAGTACTTC. The encoded protein is CASRGARGSRETQYF. The chain joins TRBV28 to TRBJ2-5, with a possible D match to TRBD2 (7 bases). Germline values: CDR1 MDHEN, CDR2 SYDVKM. The CDR3 runs 15 residues. Trimming cost V 8 bases and J 4 bases, with 20 bases left between them.

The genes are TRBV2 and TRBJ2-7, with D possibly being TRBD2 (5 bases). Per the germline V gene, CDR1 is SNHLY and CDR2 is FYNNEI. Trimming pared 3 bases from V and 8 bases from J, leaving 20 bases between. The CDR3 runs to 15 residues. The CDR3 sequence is CASSEVGSPVGKQYF. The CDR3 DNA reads TGTGCCAGCAGTGAGGTAGGGAGCCCGGTCGGGAAGCAGTACTTC.

The CDR3 sequence: CASETENTGELFF. Here the CDR3 DNA reads TGTGCCAGCGAGACAGAAAACACCGGGGAGCTGTTTTTT. The rearrangement joins TRBV28 to TRBJ2-2; D is perhaps TRBD1 (5 bases). The CDR3 is 13 amino acids. Trimming pared 8 bases from V and 2 bases from J, leaving 9 bases between. Germline V lookup: CDR1 MDHEN, CDR2 SYDVKM. Filled out from reference TRBV28 and TRBJ2-2, the complete variable domain reads DVKVTQSSRYLVKRTGEKVFLECVQDMDHENMFWYRQDPGLGLRLIYFSYDVKMKEKGDIPEGYSVSREKKERFSLILESASTNQTSMYLCASETENTGELFFGEGSRLTVL.

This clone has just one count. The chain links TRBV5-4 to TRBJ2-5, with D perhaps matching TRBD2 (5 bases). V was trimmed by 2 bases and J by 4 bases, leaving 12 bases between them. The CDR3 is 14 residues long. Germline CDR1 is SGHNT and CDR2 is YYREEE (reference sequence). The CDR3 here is CASSFPSIPETQYF. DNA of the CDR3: TGTGCCAGCAGCTTCCCTAGCATCCCAGAGACCCAGTACTTC.

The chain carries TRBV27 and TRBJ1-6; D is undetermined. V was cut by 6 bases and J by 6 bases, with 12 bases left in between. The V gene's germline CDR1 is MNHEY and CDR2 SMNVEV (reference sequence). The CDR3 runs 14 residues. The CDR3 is CASRFQQFNSPLHF. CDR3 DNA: TGTGCCAGCAGGTTTCAACAGTTTAATTCACCCCTCCACTTT.

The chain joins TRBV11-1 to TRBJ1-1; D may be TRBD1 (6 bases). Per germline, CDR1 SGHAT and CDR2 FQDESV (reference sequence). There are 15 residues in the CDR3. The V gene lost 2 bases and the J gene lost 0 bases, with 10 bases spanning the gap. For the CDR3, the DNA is TGTGCCAGCAGCTTAATGGGGGCACTGAACACTGAAGCTTTCTTT. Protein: CASSLMGALNTEAFF.

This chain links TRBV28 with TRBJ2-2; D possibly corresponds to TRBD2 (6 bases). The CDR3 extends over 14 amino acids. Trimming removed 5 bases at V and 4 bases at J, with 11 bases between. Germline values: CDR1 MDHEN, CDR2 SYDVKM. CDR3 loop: CASSPGEVTGELFF. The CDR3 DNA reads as TGTGCCAGCAGTCCCGGGGAGGTCACCGGGGAGCTGTTTTTT. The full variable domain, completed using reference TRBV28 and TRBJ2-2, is DVKVTQSSRYLVKRTGEKVFLECVQDMDHENMFWYRQDPGLGLRLIYFSYDVKMKEKGDIPEGYSVSREKKERFSLILESASTNQTSMYLCASSPGEVTGELFFGEGSRLTVL.

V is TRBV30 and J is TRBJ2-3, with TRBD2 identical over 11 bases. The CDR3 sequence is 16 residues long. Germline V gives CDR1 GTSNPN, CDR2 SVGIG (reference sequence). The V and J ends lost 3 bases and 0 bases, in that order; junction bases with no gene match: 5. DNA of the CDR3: TGTGCCTGGAGACTAGCGGGGGCATCTAGCACAGATACGCAGTATTTT. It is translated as CAWRLAGASSTDTQYF.

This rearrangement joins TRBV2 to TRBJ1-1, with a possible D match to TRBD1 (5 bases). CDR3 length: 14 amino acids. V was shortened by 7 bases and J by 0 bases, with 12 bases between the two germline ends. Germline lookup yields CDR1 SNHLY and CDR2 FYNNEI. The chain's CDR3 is CASKDSNLNTEAFF. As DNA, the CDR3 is TGTGCCAGCAAAGACAGCAACCTGAACACTGAAGCTTTCTTT.

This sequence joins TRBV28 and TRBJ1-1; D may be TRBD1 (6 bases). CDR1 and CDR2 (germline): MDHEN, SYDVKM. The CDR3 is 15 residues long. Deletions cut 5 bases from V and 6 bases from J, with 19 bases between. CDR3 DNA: TGTGCCAGCAGTCCCGTCGGGGGCGCGATCGCTGAAGCTTTCTTT. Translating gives CASSPVGGAIAEAFF.

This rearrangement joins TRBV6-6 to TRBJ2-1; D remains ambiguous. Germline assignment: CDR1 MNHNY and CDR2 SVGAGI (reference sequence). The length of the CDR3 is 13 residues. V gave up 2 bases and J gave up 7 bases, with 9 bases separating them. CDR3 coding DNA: TGTGCCAGCAGTTACCTGGTCGGGAATGAGCAGTTCTTC. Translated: CASSYLVGNEQFF.

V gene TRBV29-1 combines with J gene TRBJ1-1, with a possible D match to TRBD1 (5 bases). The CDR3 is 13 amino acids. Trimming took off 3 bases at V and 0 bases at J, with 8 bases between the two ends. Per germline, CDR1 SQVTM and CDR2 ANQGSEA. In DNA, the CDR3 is TGCAGCGTTGAGAGGGGAATGAACACTGAAGCTTTCTTT. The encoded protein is CSVERGMNTEAFF.

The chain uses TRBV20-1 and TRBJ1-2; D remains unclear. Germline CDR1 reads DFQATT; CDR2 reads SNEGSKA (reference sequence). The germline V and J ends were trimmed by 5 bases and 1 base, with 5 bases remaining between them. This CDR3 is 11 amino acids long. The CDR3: CSAYVNYGYTF. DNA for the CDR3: TGCAGTGCTTACGTTAACTATGGCTACACCTTC.

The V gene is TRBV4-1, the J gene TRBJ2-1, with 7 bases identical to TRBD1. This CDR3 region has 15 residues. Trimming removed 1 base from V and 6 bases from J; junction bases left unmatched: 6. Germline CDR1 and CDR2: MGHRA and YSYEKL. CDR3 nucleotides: TGCGCCAGCAGCCAAGGCCAGGGGGTTATCAATGAGCAGTTCTTC. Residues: CASSQGQGVINEQFF.

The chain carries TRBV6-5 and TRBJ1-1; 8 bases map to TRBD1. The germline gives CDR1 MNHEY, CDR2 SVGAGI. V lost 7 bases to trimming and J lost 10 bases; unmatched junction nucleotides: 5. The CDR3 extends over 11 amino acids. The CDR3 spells CASTLGQGAFF. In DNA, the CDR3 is TGTGCCAGCACCCTCGGACAGGGAGCTTTCTTT.

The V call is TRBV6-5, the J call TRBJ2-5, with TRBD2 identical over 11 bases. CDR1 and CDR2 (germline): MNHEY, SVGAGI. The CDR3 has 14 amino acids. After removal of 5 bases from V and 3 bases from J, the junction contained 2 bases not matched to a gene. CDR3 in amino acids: CASSRLAGKETQYF. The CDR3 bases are TGTGCCAGCAGTCGACTAGCGGGGAAAGAGACCCAGTACTTC.

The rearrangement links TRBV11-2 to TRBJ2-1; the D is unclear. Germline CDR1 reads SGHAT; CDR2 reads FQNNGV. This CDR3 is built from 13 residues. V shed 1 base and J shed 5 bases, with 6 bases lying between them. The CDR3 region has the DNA TGTGCCAGCAGCTTAGCTCCCGACAATGAGCAGTTCTTC. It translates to CASSLAPDNEQFF.

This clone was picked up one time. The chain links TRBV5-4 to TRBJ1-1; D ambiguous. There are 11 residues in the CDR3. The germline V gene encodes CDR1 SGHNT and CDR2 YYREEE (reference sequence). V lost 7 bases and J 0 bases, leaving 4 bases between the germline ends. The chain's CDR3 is CASRLNTEAFF. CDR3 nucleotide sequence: TGTGCCAGCCGGTTGAACACTGAAGCTTTCTTT.

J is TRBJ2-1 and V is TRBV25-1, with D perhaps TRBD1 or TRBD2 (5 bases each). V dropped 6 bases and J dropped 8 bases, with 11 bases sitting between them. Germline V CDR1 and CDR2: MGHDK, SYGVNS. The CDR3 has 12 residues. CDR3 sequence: CASRGVFHEQFF. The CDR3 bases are TGTGCCAGCAGGGGGGTCTTCCATGAGCAGTTCTTC. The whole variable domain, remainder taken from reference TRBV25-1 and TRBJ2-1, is EADIYQTPRYLVIGTGKKITLECSQTMGHDKMYWYQQDPGMELHLIHYSYGVNSTEKGDLSSESTVSRIRTEHFPLTLESARPSHTSQYLCASRGVFHEQFFGPGTRLTVL.

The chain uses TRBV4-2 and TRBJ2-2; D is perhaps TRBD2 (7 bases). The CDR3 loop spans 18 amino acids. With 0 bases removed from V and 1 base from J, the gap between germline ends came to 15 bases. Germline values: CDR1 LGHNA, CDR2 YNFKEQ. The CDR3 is CASSQDVAGAMNTGELFF. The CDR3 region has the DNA TGTGCCAGCAGCCAAGATGTGGCGGGGGCTATGAACACCGGGGAGCTGTTTTTT.

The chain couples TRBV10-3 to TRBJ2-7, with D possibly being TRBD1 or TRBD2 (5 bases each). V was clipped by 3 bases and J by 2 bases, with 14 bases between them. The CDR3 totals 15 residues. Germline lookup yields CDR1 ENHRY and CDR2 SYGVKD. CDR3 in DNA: TGTGCCATCAGTGAATCACGGGGACCAACCTACGAGCAGTACTTC. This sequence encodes CAISESRGPTYEQYF.

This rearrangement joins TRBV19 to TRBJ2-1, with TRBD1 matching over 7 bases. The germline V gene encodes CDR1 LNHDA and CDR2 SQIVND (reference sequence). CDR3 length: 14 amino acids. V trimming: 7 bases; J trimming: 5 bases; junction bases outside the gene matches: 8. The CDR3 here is CASTLRQGDNEQFF. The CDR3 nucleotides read TGTGCCAGTACCCTTCGGCAGGGGGACAATGAGCAGTTCTTC.

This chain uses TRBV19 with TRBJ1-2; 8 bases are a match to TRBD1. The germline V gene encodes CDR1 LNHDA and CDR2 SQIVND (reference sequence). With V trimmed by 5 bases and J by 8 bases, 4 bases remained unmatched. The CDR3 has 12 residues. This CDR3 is CASSQGAGGYTF. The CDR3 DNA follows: TGTGCCAGTAGTCAGGGGGCCGGGGGCTACACCTTC. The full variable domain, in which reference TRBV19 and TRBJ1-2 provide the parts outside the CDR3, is DGGITQSPKYLFRKEGQNVTLSCEQNLNHDAMYWYRQDPGQGLRLIYYSQIVNDFQKGDIAEGYSVSREKKESFPLTVTSAQKNPTAFYLCASSQGAGGYTFGSGTRLTVV.

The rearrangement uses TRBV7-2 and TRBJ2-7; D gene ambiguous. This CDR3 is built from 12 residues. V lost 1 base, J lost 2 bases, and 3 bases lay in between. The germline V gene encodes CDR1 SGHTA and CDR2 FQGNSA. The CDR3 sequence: CASSLGTYEQYF. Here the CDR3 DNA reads TGTGCCAGCAGCTTAGGGACCTACGAGCAGTACTTC.

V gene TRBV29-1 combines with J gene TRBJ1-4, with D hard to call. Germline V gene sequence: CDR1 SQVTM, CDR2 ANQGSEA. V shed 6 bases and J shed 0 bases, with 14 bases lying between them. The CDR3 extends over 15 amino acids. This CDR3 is CSVVGSRATNEKLFF. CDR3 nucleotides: TGCAGCGTGGTAGGGTCCCGCGCAACTAATGAAAAACTGTTTTTT.

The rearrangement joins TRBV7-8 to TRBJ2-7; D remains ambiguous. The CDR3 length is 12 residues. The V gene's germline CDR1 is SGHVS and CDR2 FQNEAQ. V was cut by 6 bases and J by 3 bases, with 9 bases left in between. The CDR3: CASRGLGYEQYF. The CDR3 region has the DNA TGTGCCAGCAGGGGCTTGGGCTACGAGCAGTACTTC.